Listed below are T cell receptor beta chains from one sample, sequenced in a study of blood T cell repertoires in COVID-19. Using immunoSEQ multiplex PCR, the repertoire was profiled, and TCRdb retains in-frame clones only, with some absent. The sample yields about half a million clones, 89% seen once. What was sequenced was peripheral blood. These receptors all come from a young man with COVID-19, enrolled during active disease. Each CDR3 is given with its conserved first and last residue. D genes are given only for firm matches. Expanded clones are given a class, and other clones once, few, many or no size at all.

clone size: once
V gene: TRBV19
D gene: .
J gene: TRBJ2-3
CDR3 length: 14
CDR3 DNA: TGTGCCAGTAGTATAGGCGGGGGCACAGATACGCAGTATTTT
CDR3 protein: CASSIGGGTDTQYF

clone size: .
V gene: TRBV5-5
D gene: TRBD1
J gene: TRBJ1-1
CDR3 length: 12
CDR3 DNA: TGTGCCAGCAGCCCGGACAGGGGGCAAGCTTTCTTT
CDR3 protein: CASSPDRGQAFF

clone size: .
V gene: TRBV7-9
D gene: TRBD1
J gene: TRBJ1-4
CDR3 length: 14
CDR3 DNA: TGTGCCAGCAGCCCGGGACAGGGTTATGAAAAACTGTTTTTT
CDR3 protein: CASSPGQGYEKLFF

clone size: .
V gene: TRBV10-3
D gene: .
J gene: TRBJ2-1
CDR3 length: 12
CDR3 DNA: TGTGCCATCAGTGAGAACTTGAGTGAGCAGTTCTTC
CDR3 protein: CAISENLSEQFF

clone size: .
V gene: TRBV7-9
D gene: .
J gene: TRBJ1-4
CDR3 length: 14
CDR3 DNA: TGTGCCAGCAGCTTAGGAGCAACTAATGAAAAACTGTTTTTT
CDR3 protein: CASSLGATNEKLFF

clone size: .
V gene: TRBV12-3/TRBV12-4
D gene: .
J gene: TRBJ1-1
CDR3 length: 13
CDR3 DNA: TGTGCCAGCAGTCCACAGGTTTACACTGAAGCTTTCTTT
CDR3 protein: CASSPQVYTEAFF

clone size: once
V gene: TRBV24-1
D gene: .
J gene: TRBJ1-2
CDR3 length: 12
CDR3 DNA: TGTGCCACCGAAGGGGATCGGGCTGGCTACACCTTC
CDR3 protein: CATEGDRAGYTF

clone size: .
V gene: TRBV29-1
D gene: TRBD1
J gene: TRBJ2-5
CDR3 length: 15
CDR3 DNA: TGCAGCGTTGAGGACGGGACAGGGAACCAAGAGACCCAGTACTTC
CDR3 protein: CSVEDGTGNQETQYF

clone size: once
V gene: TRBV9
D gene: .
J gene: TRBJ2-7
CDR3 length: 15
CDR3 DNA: TGTGCCAGCAGCGTAGATGCTAGTTCTTCTGGGGAGCAGTACTTC
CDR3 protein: CASSVDASSSGEQYF

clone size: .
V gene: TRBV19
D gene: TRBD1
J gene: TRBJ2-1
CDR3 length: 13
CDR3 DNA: TGTGCCAGTAGTGCAAACAGGGGCTATGAGCAGTTCTTC
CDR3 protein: CASSANRGYEQFF

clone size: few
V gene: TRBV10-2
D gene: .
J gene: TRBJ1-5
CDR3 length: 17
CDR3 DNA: TGCGCCAGCAGTGAGAGGGAGTTGTACAGGGGCAATCAGCCCCAGCATTTT
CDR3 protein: CASSERELYRGNQPQHF

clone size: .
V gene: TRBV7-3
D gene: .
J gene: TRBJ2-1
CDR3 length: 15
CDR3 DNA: TGTGCCAGCAGCTCTAACGGGGGCTCCTACAATGAGCAGTTCTTC
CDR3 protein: CASSSNGGSYNEQFF

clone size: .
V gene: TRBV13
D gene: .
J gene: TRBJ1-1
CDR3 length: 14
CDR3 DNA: TGTGCCAGCAGCCCCCCAGACAGCGACACTGAAGCTTTCTTT
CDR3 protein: CASSPPDSDTEAFF

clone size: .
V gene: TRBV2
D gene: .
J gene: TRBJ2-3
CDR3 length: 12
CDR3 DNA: TGTGCCAGCAGCCCCGACTGGGATACGCAGTATTTT
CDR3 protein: CASSPDWDTQYF

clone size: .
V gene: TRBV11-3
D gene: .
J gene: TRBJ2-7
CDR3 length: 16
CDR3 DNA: TGTGCCAGCAGCCGCGCCCGGGGGGCGTCGCGCTACGAGCAGTACTTC
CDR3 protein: CASSRARGASRYEQYF